The sequence of this T cell receptor beta chain was determined in a study of blood T cell repertoires in COVID-19. In the study overall: COVID-19 samples from acute and convalescent phases originated in the United States, Italy and Spain. Sources were T cells, B-cell-depleted T cells, or PBMCs; the material itself was cDNA or gDNA.

Original methodology: From reference gene primer amplification, estimates of nucleated cell counts were derived. Data came from immunoSEQ multiplex PCR; TCRdb stores just in-frame clones and leaves some out. The V and J calls and clone size are taken from that table; D and trimming were inferred from the DNA. The repertoire has 25,000 to 30,000 clones, around 90% of them found once; the top ten carry about 14%. Trimming removed 4 bases from V and 0 bases from J; junction bases left unmatched: 2. The germline gives CDR1 MGHRA, CDR2 YSYEKL. This CDR3 is built from 16 residues. The receptor was isolated from a human donor in a cohort sampled during active COVID-19. The donor label of this sample is uncertain. Sequenced material: peripheral blood. J is TRBJ2-2 and V is TRBV4-1; 10 nucleotides match TRBD1. CDR3 sequence reads: CASSRGQGTNTGELFF. In DNA, the CDR3 is TGCGCCAGCAGCCGGGGACAGGGGACGAACACCGGGGAGCTGTTTTTT.